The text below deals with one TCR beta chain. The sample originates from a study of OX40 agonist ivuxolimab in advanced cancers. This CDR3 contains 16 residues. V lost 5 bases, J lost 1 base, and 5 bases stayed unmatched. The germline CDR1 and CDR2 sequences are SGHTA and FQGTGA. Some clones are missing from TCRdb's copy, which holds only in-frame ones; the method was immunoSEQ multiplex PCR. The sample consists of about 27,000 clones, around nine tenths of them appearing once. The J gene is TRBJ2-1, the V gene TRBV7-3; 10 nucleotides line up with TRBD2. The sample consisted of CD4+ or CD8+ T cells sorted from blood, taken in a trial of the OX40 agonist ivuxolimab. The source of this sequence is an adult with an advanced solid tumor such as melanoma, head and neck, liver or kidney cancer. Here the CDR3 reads CASSPQLAGSYNEQFF. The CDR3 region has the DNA TGTGCCAGCAGCCCCCAACTAGCGGGGTCCTACAATGAGCAGTTCTTC.